Shown below are 30 T cell receptor beta chains from a single sample sequenced in a study of low-dose radiotherapy and immunotherapy resistance in tumors (dated by TCRdb to between 2020 and 2023). First-strand cDNA was synthesized with Superscript III and a set of TRAV- and TRBV-specific primers, covering both TCRalpha and TCRbeta chains. A roughly 18-cycle PCR with Phusion amplified the TCRs, pairing a constant-region primer with the adapter that was attached to the V primers. The public reads were quality trimmed at Q25 with fastp and then assembled into clones with MiXCR by TCRdb, keeping productive beta chains. Identical CDR3 protein sequences are pooled into one entry, listed with their most common genes and DNA. Across this sample there are roughly 7,300 distinct CDR3 sequences, with around 83% seen only once. The top ten constitute approximately 5.9% of the sample. Receptors originate from a human donor with advanced metastatic prostate, ovarian, gallbladder or colorectal cancer (not recorded which). This table probably holds off-target reads from a library built for another chain.

The rearrangement uses TRBV11-1 and TRBJ2-2; possibly TRBD1 or TRBD2 for D (5 bases each). Germline CDR1 is SGHAT and CDR2 is FQDESV (reference sequence). Deletions cut 5 bases from V and 7 bases from J, with 17 bases between. This CDR3 has 15 amino acids. The CDR3 nucleotides are TGTGCCAGCAGCCGGGGACCCACTTCGGGCGGGGAGCTGTTTTTT. This sequence encodes CASSRGPTSGGELFF.

The rearrangement links TRBV29-1 to TRBJ2-1, with 8 bases aligning to TRBD2. CDR1 is SQVTM, CDR2 ANQGSEA, per germline. The V gene end was trimmed by 5 bases and the J gene end by 4 bases; junction bases not matched to a gene: 7. The CDR3 has 14 residues. CDR3 bases: TGCAGCGTTTCTCAAGCGGGGGATTACAATGAGCAGTTCTTC. This gives the protein CSVSQAGDYNEQFF.

This rearrangement joins TRBV29-1 to TRBJ2-5, with 7 bases that match TRBD1. The germline V gene encodes CDR1 SQVTM and CDR2 ANQGSEA. The CDR3 length is 12 residues. The V and J ends lost 3 bases and 4 bases, in that order; junction bases with no gene match: 2. CDR3 sequence: CSVDSGGETQYF. For the CDR3, the DNA is TGCAGCGTTGATTCAGGGGGAGAGACCCAGTACTTC.

This chain connects TRBV23-1 to TRBJ2-2, with D maybe TRBD1 (6 bases). TRBV23-1 is noted as an ORF with a role that remains uncertain. CDR3 length: 17 residues. Trimming removed 2 bases at V and 3 bases at J, with 16 bases between. CDR3 sequence (DNA): TGCGCCAGCAGTCAACCTCAGGGGAAGTTGGACACCGGGGAGCTGTTTTTT. Translated, it gives CASSQPQGKLDTGELFF.

The J gene is TRBJ1-5, the V gene TRBV18; D unresolved. Trimming took off 3 bases at V and 6 bases at J, with 12 bases between the two ends. Looked up from germline, CDR1 is KGHSH and CDR2 is LQKENI. There are 14 residues in the CDR3. CDR3 nucleotide sequence: TGTGCCAGCTCACCTCCACAGCTGGGTCAGCCCCAGCATTTT. Protein product: CASSPPQLGQPQHF. Full variable domain (remainder filled in from reference TRBV18 and TRBJ1-5): NAGVMQNPRHLVRRRGQEARLRCSPMKGHSHVYWYRQLPEEGLKFMVYLQKENIIDESGMPKERFSAEFPKEGPSILRIQQVVRGDSAAYFCASSPPQLGQPQHFGDGTRLSIL.

The table lists this clonotype with a few counts. The J gene is TRBJ1-2, the V gene TRBV6-1, with 12 positions matching TRBD1. The CDR3 extends over 17 amino acids. V shed 3 bases, J shed 4 bases, and the junction held 9 bases outside the gene matches. Germline CDR1 reads MNHNS; CDR2 reads SASEGT. This CDR3 is CASSDGGGQGASYGYTF. CDR3 bases: TGTGCCAGCAGTGACGGAGGGGGACAGGGGGCTTCCTATGGCTACACCTTC.

V usage is TRBV29-1 and J usage is TRBJ2-1; 8 bases match TRBD2. Germline CDR1 reads SQVTM; CDR2 reads ANQGSEA. V lost 6 bases and J lost 5; bases outside the gene matches: 15. The CDR3 is made up of 16 amino acids. CDR3 residues: CSVPPLGGETNNEQFF. CDR3 nucleotide sequence: TGCAGCGTCCCACCCCTCGGGGGGGAGACGAACAATGAGCAGTTCTTC.

V gene TRBV4-2 combines with J gene TRBJ2-5, with 11 bases that match TRBD2. Germline trimming cut 4 bases from V and 2 bases from J; bases unmatched to any gene: 3. CDR1 is LGHNA and CDR2 is YNFKEQ in the germline V gene. This CDR3 region has 15 residues. The chain's CDR3 is CASSRGTSGQETQYF. For the CDR3, the DNA is TGTGCCAGCAGCCGCGGGACTAGCGGACAAGAGACCCAGTACTTC.

The chain joins TRBV6-8 to TRBJ2-7; D remains ambiguous. The V end was cut by 1 base, the J end by 1 base, with 11 bases between. Germline V lookup: CDR1 MNHGY, CDR2 SAAAGT. The CDR3 is 15 residues long. CDR3 DNA: TGTGCCAGCAGTTACTTTGTGGGTGGTTCCTACGAGCAGTACTTC. Residues: CASSYFVGGSYEQYF.

As concerns this clonotype: Mismatch with germline at one junction end may stem from a read error. The chain carries TRBV7-8 and TRBJ1-6; 8 bases match TRBD1. Germline CDR1 reads SGHVS; CDR2 reads FQNEAQ. This CDR3 is built from 16 residues. CDR3 in amino acids: CATSKPGDRYNSPLHF. Here the CDR3 DNA reads TGTGCCACCAGCAAACCTGGGGACAGGTATAATTCACCCCTCCACTTT.

The chain joins TRBV6-8 to TRBJ1-4; D might be TRBD1 (5 bases). V was cut by 7 bases and J by 5 bases, with 17 bases left in between. This CDR3 is built from 15 residues. Germline-derived CDR1 and CDR2 are MNHGY and SAAAGT. CDR3 region: CASNPGGTENEKLFF. CDR3 bases: TGTGCCAGCAACCCGGGGGGGACGGAAAATGAAAAACTGTTTTTT.

The J gene is TRBJ2-1, the V gene TRBV20-1; 8 positions agree with TRBD1. The CDR3 has 14 amino acids. Trimming removed 2 bases from V and 6 bases from J; junction bases left unmatched: 6. CDR1 is DFQATT and CDR2 is SNEGSKA in the germline V gene (reference sequence). The CDR3: CSARSKDRVNEQFF. The CDR3 DNA sequence: TGCAGTGCTAGATCCAAGGACAGGGTCAATGAGCAGTTCTTC.

The rearrangement links TRBV7-9 to TRBJ1-6; D might be TRBD1 (6 bases). The V gene's germline CDR1 is SEHNR and CDR2 FQNEAQ (reference sequence). V was trimmed by 5 bases and J by 10 bases, leaving 15 bases between them. The CDR3 runs to 14 residues. CDR3 residues: CASSTTGWSSPLHF. Here the CDR3 DNA reads TGTGCCAGCAGCACCACAGGGTGGAGCTCACCCCTCCACTTT.

J is TRBJ1-5 and V is TRBV6-6; 9 bases map to TRBD1. There are 15 residues in the CDR3. The ends lost 6 bases at V and 7 bases at J; junction bases unmatched: 10. Germline V CDR1 and CDR2: MNHNY, SVGAGI (reference sequence). The CDR3 sequence: CASSATGGVGQPQHF. For the CDR3, the DNA is TGTGCCAGCAGCGCGACAGGGGGTGTAGGGCAGCCCCAGCATTTT.

The J gene is TRBJ2-1, the V gene TRBV12-3 or TRBV12-4, with 14 bases matching TRBD2. This CDR3 is 12 amino acids long. Trimming cost V 6 bases and J 14 bases; bases outside gene matches: 3. In DNA form, the CDR3 reads TGTGCCAGCAGATCGACTAGCGGGGGGGAGTTCTTC. It encodes CASRSTSGGEFF.

CDR3 protein: CASSPGTGRGDSNQPQHF. CDR3 DNA sequence: TGTGCCAGCAGCCCCGGGACAGGGAGGGGGGATAGCAATCAGCCCCAGCATTTT. The genes are TRBV6-8 and TRBJ1-5, with 9 nucleotides matching TRBD1. Germline CDR1 and CDR2: MNHGY and SAAAGT. The CDR3 covers 18 residues. Trimming cost V 6 bases and J 0 bases; bases outside gene matches: 12.

This clonotype occurred a few times. The V call is TRBV2, the J call TRBJ2-7; D ambiguous. Trimming cost V 3 bases and J 3 bases, with 15 bases left between them. The CDR3 consists of 15 residues. Germline V gives CDR1 SNHLY, CDR2 FYNNEI. As DNA, the CDR3 is TGTGCCAGCAGTGAGTCTAATGGGCCACACTACGAGCAGTACTTC. The encoded protein is CASSESNGPHYEQYF.

The chain uses TRBV5-1 and TRBJ1-5; D gene ambiguous. Germline-derived CDR1 and CDR2 are SGHRS and YFSETQ. The CDR3 consists of 13 residues. V lost 0 bases and J 5 bases, leaving 6 bases between the germline ends. CDR3: CASSLGGDQPQHF. DNA of the CDR3: TGCGCCAGCAGCTTGGGCGGGGATCAGCCCCAGCATTTT.

This rearrangement joins TRBV11-2 to TRBJ1-1, with D uncertain. The germline V gene has CDR1 SGHAT and CDR2 FQNNGV. The CDR3 has 13 residues. V was trimmed by 1 base and J by 11 bases, leaving 14 bases between them. CDR3 region: CASSLAADSGAFF. The CDR3 coding sequence is TGTGCCAGCAGCTTAGCCGCGGATAGTGGGGCTTTCTTT. The full variable domain, with the rest looked up from reference TRBV11-2 and TRBJ1-1, is EAGVAQSPRYKIIEKRQSVAFWCNPISGHATLYWYQQILGQGPKLLIQFQNNGVVDDSQLPKDRFSAERLKGVDSTLKIQPAKLEDSAVYLCASSLAADSGAFFGQGTRLTVV.

The chain links TRBV5-1 to TRBJ1-1; 9 bases line up with TRBD1. The CDR3 is 19 residues long. V gave up 3 bases and J gave up 1 base; unmatched junction bases: 16. CDR1 is SGHRS and CDR2 is YFSETQ in the germline V gene. Here the CDR3 reads CASSWGQGSRESPNTEAFF. CDR3 nucleotides: TGCGCCAGCAGCTGGGGACAGGGAAGTAGGGAGTCCCCGAACACTGAAGCTTTCTTT.

J is TRBJ2-7 and V is TRBV6-1, with 7 positions matching TRBD1. Losses at the gene ends were 6 bases for V and 0 bases for J; bases not matched to a gene: 5. The CDR3 is 14 amino acids. CDR1 is MNHNS, CDR2 SASEGT, per germline. CDR3 in amino acids: CASRRQGISYEQYF. CDR3 coding DNA: TGTGCCAGCAGGAGACAGGGAATCTCCTACGAGCAGTACTTC.

For the CDR3, the DNA is TGTGCCAGCAGCTCTCCCGGGGAGACCCAGTACTTC. The encoded protein is CASSSPGETQYF. This rearrangement joins TRBV12-3 or TRBV12-4 to TRBJ2-5; D is ambiguous. This CDR3 spans 12 amino acids. Trimming left V 6 bases short and J 5 bases short, with 10 bases between.

The chain is built from TRBV10-3 and TRBJ1-1; maybe TRBD1 (5 bases). Per the germline V gene, CDR1 is ENHRY and CDR2 is SYGVKD. This CDR3 contains 14 residues. V was clipped by 2 bases and J by 8 bases, with 15 bases between them. The CDR3 coding sequence is TGTGCCATCAGTGAGCGTGCGGGGACGGACGAAGCTTTCTTT. Protein product: CAISERAGTDEAFF.

The chain couples TRBV27 to TRBJ1-2; no clear D gene. The V gene lost 7 bases and the J gene lost 8 bases, with 8 bases spanning the gap. The CDR3 runs to 10 residues. Germline loops: CDR1 MNHEY, CDR2 SMNVEV (reference sequence). Written as DNA, the CDR3 is TGTGCCAGCACCTACCGGGGCTACACCTTC. Residues: CASTYRGYTF.

The J gene is TRBJ2-3, the V gene TRBV11-2; a weak D match, TRBD2 (6 bases). Germline CDR1 and CDR2: SGHAT and FQNNGV. The CDR3 is 12 amino acids. V shed 5 bases and J shed 10 bases, with 13 bases lying between them. The CDR3 is CASSLVAVPQYF. Written as DNA, the CDR3 is TGTGCCAGCAGCCTCGTAGCGGTTCCGCAGTATTTT.

This chain links TRBV4-1 with TRBJ1-5; D is perhaps TRBD1 (6 bases). Germline V CDR1 and CDR2: MGHRA, YSYEKL. There are 15 residues in the CDR3. Trimming took 4 bases from V and 4 from J, leaving 14 bases between them. DNA of the CDR3: TGCGCCAGCAGCCCATTCGGGACATTGAATCAGCCCCAGCATTTT. Translated: CASSPFGTLNQPQHF.

The chain combines TRBV12-3 or TRBV12-4 with TRBJ2-1; TRBD2 matches 8 bases. The CDR3 covers 15 residues. V dropped 5 bases and J dropped 3; count of bases not matched to a gene: 6. The CDR3: CASSDPGGGYNEQFF. CDR3 DNA sequence: TGTGCCAGCAGTGACCCCGGGGGGGGCTACAATGAGCAGTTCTTC.

This clonotype has a single count. J is TRBJ2-1 and V is TRBV29-1, with 7 bases matching TRBD1. There are 13 residues in the CDR3. Germline lookup yields CDR1 SQVTM and CDR2 ANQGSEA. Germline trimming cut 6 bases from V and 6 bases from J; bases unmatched to any gene: 8. DNA for the CDR3: TGCAGCGTCGCCCTGACAGGGTCCAATGAGCAGTTCTTC. As protein: CSVALTGSNEQFF.

Details on this clonotype: No conserved phenylalanine or tryptophan is present at the end of the CDR3, so a read error is the likely explanation. The V and J genes are TRBV19 and TRBJ2-4, with 8 bases matching TRBD1. The V and J ends lost 4 bases and 1 base, in that order; junction bases with no gene match: 9. CDR3 length: 17 residues. In germline, CDR1 is LNHDA, CDR2 SQIVND (reference sequence). The CDR3: CASSRTGSGFAKNIQYS. The DNA of the CDR3 is TGTGCCAGTAGTAGGACAGGGAGCGGGTTCGCCAAAAACATTCAGTACTCC.

The chain recombines TRBV20-1 with TRBJ2-6; tentative D call: TRBD2 (5 bases). Germline CDR1 reads DFQATT; CDR2 reads SNEGSKA (reference sequence). This CDR3 contains 17 residues. V lost 1 base to trimming and J lost 0 bases, with 13 bases between them. CDR3 DNA sequence: TGCAGTGCTAGAGCCCGGGCGGGCGACTCTGGGGCCAACGTCCTGACTTTC. Translation: CSARARAGDSGANVLTF.